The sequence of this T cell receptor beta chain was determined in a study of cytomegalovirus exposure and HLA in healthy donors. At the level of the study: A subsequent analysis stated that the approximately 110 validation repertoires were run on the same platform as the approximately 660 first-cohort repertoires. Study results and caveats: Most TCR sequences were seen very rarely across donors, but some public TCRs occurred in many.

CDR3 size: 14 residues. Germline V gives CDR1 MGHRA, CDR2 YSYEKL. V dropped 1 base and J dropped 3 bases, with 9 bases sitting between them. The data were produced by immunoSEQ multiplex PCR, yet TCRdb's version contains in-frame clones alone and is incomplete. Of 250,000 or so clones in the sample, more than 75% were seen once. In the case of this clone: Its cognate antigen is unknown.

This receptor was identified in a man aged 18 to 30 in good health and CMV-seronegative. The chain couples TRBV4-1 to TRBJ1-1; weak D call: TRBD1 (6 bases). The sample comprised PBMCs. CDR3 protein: CASSQGQGYTEAFF. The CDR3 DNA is TGCGCCAGCAGCCAAGGGCAGGGGTACACTGAAGCTTTCTTT.